This TCR beta chain was recovered during a study of beta chain features in type 1 diabetes. Study in general: All samples together contributed 107,917,701 sorted cells for examination. Study-wide findings and caveats: Among type 1 diabetes patients, VDJ junctions had fewer insertions and more deletions.

This clone appeared a few times. What it binds is not known. Every bit of the isolated RNA underwent reverse transcription, so sequencing read expressed TCRB transcripts. Sequencing was performed with immunoSEQ multiplex PCR; in TCRdb, only in-frame clones are kept and a portion is missing. The table has more than 120,000 clones, less than 11% seen once. Specimen: naive CD4+ T cells from blood. The sequence derives from a young man in good health.

This CDR3 reads CASSLVRSGYTF. CDR3 coding DNA: TGTGCCAGCAGCTTAGTCCGGTCTGGCTACACCTTC. The chain is built from TRBV7-2 and TRBJ1-2, with D uncertain. V lost 1 base to trimming and J lost 7 bases, with 7 bases between them. The CDR3 totals 12 residues. Germline V lookup: CDR1 SGHTA, CDR2 FQGNSA.